A selection of T cell receptor beta chains follows, all from one sample in a study of blood T cell repertoires in COVID-19. Using immunoSEQ multiplex PCR, the repertoire was profiled, and TCRdb retains in-frame clones only, with some absent. The sample yields 90,000 to 150,000 clones, about 79% seen once. Sequenced material: peripheral blood. The source of these receptors is a woman aged 80 or over with acute or convalescent COVID-19. Each CDR3 is given with its conserved first and last residue. The D gene is left open where the match is weak. Some rows have no size entry. The others give once, few or many, or a class for an expanded clone.

V	D	J	size	DNA	CDR3
TRBV3-1/TRBV3-2	TRBD2	TRBJ2-1	NA	TGTGCCAGCGGGGGACTAGCAAATTCCTACAATGAGCAGTTCTTC	CASGGLANSYNEQFF
TRBV28	NA	TRBJ1-4	NA	TGTGCCAGCAGCTCAGGGTCAACTAATGAAAAACTGTTTTTT	CASSSGSTNEKLFF
TRBV10-3	NA	TRBJ1-6	NA	TGTGCCATCAGTGAGGGCGCGGATAATTCACCCCTCCACTTT	CAISEGADNSPLHF
TRBV5-5	NA	TRBJ1-6	NA	TGTGCCAGCAGCTTTGGTAGCTCCTATAATTCACCCCTCCACTTT	CASSFGSSYNSPLHF
TRBV5-5	NA	TRBJ1-5	NA	TGTGCCAGCAGCTATGACAGGCCTATACGGAGCAATCAGCCCCAGCATTTT	CASSYDRPIRSNQPQHF
TRBV18	TRBD1	TRBJ1-1	NA	TGTGCCAGCTCACCAAACAGGGGTCAGAACACTGAAGCTTTCTTT	CASSPNRGQNTEAFF
TRBV6-2/TRBV6-3	NA	TRBJ2-2	NA	TGTGCCAGCAGACCTCTCTCGGCCGGGGAGCTGTTTTTT	CASRPLSAGELFF
TRBV18	NA	TRBJ2-1	NA	TGTGCTAGCCATGAGGGGCTAGCGCAAAGCTCGTCCTACAATGAGCAGTTCTTC	CASHEGLAQSSSYNEQFF
TRBV19	NA	TRBJ1-2	NA	TGTGCCAGTAGTGTAGCACCCCAGGACTATGGCTACACCTTC	CASSVAPQDYGYTF
TRBV30	NA	TRBJ1-4	few	TGTGCCGGGAAAGGGGGTATCGAAAAACTGTTTTTT	CAGKGGIEKLFF
TRBV20-1	TRBD1	TRBJ2-7	NA	TGCAGTGCTAGTGGCGAGACAGGGGGACTCTACGAGCAGTACTTC	CSASGETGGLYEQYF
TRBV5-1	NA	TRBJ2-1	NA	TGCGCCAGCAGCTTGGTGGGGAGATACAATGAGCAGTTCTTC	CASSLVGRYNEQFF
TRBV19	NA	TRBJ1-6	NA	TGTGCCAGTAGTATAGATCAGGGGTATGGGTCACCCCTCCACTTT	CASSIDQGYGSPLHF
TRBV5-1	TRBD2	TRBJ2-1	NA	TGCGCCAGCAGCTTGCCGATTAGCGGGGCTACCTACAATGAGCAGTTCTTC	CASSLPISGATYNEQFF
TRBV28	TRBD1	TRBJ1-5	NA	TGTGCCAGCAGTTTAGAGGGGGCAGGACAGCCCCAGCATTTT	CASSLEGAGQPQHF
TRBV18	TRBD2	TRBJ2-1	NA	TGTGCCAGCTCACCACCGTCTGGGACTAGCGGGATCTACAATGAGCAGTTCTTC	CASSPPSGTSGIYNEQFF
TRBV6-5	TRBD1	TRBJ1-4	NA	TGTGCCAGCAGTTACTGGGAAGGGACAGAAAATGAAAAACTGTTTTTT	CASSYWEGTENEKLFF
TRBV7-2	NA	TRBJ2-5	NA	TGTGCCAGCAGCTTACAGGGGCAAGAGACCCAGTACTTC	CASSLQGQETQYF
TRBV12-3/TRBV12-4	NA	TRBJ1-5	NA	TGTGCCAGCAGTGCCCTGGGGGGGCAGCCCCAGCATTTT	CASSALGGQPQHF
TRBV19	NA	TRBJ1-2	NA	TGTGCCGGGAGAAACTATGGCTACACCTTC	CAGRNYGYTF
TRBV27	TRBD1	TRBJ2-7	NA	TGTGCCAGCAGTCCCTCCATCAGGGGGAAATACGAGCAGTACTTC	CASSPSIRGKYEQYF
TRBV15	NA	TRBJ1-1	NA	TGTGCCACCAGCAAGGGGCAGCCGAACACTGAAGCTTTCTTT	CATSKGQPNTEAFF
TRBV7-2	NA	TRBJ1-5	NA	TGTGCCAGCAGCTTGGAGACAGATCAGCCCCAGCATTTT	CASSLETDQPQHF
TRBV4-1	NA	TRBJ1-1	NA	TGCGCCAGCAGCCAAGATCCACAAAGGGGAGGGCGCACTGAAGCTTTCTTT	CASSQDPQRGGRTEAFF
TRBV4-3	TRBD1	TRBJ2-2	NA	TGCGCCAGCAGCCTAGACAGGGGAAATACCGGGGAGCTGTTTTTT	CASSLDRGNTGELFF
TRBV12-2	NA	TRBJ2-6	few	TGTGCAAGTCGCTCCTTGACTTTC	CASRSLTF
TRBV7-2	NA	TRBJ1-5	NA	TGTGCCAGCAGCTTAGAAGTCAACAGACGGGGTCAGCCCCAGCATTTT	CASSLEVNRRGQPQHF
TRBV2	NA	TRBJ1-2	NA	TGTGCCAGCAGTGAAGCGGACTTTGGCTACACCTTC	CASSEADFGYTF
TRBV7-6	NA	TRBJ1-6	NA	TGTGCCAGCAGCTTAGCTGGGGGGTCCAATTCACCCCTCCACTTT	CASSLAGGSNSPLHF
TRBV2	TRBD1	TRBJ2-7	NA	TGTGCCAGCAGTGAACGACAGGGCGAGCAGTACTTC	CASSERQGEQYF
TRBV6-2/TRBV6-3	NA	TRBJ1-5	NA	TGTGCCAGCAGTTTTTTACAACAGGAACATATGGGTCAGCCCCAGCATTTT	CASSFLQQEHMGQPQHF
TRBV3-1/TRBV3-2	NA	TRBJ2-4	NA	TGTGCCAGCAGCCAAGACAGCCGCCTCAGGGGTCAGTACTTC	CASSQDSRLRGQYF
TRBV9	NA	TRBJ1-2	NA	TGTGCCAGCAGCCGACAGGTGGCTAACTATGGCTACACCTTC	CASSRQVANYGYTF
TRBV29-1	NA	TRBJ2-5	NA	TGCAGCGAAATGGGGGCGCCGGGTGAGACCCAGTACTTC	CSEMGAPGETQYF
TRBV9	NA	TRBJ1-3	once	TGTGCCAGCACTCTCTCTGGAAACACCATATATTTT	CASTLSGNTIYF
TRBV5-5	NA	TRBJ2-3	NA	TGTGCCAGCAGCTTGGGCAGGGGAGATACGCAGTATTTT	CASSLGRGDTQYF
TRBV28	TRBD1	TRBJ2-7	NA	TGTGCCAGCAGTTACCGGACAGGGCTCTACGAGCAGTACTTC	CASSYRTGLYEQYF
TRBV27	TRBD2	TRBJ2-1	NA	TGTGCCAGCAGTTTAACCGGGACTACGCCCCAGGAGCAGTTCTTC	CASSLTGTTPQEQFF
TRBV30	NA	TRBJ2-7	NA	TGTGCCTGGAGCCGCAGGGGAATACTGGGGGAGCAGTACTTC	CAWSRRGILGEQYF
TRBV4-3	NA	TRBJ2-3	NA	TGCGCCAGCAGCCTGACAGGCGGCACAGATACGCAGTATTTT	CASSLTGGTDTQYF
TRBV5-1	NA	TRBJ1-4	NA	TGCGCCAGCAGCTACCTCCCGGGGGGGGAGGAAAAACTGTTTTTT	CASSYLPGGEEKLFF
TRBV12-3/TRBV12-4	NA	TRBJ1-2	NA	TGTGCCAGCAGTTTGGGGACAAGCTATGGCTACACCTTC	CASSLGTSYGYTF
TRBV18	TRBD1	TRBJ1-1	NA	TGTGCCAGCTCAGCAGGGGGTGACACTGAAGCTTTCTTT	CASSAGGDTEAFF
TRBV14	NA	TRBJ1-1	NA	TGTGCCAGCAGCACCACTACCCCTCGGGGTTGGACTGAAGCTTTCTTT	CASSTTTPRGWTEAFF